A single sample is the source of the 14 T cell receptor beta chains below, sequenced in a study of cytomegalovirus exposure and HLA in healthy donors. The PCR had 60 Vbeta and 13 Jbeta primers. Sequencing was performed with immunoSEQ multiplex PCR; in TCRdb, only in-frame clones are kept and a portion is missing. Its table records approximately 170,000 clones. Sequencing was carried out using PBMCs. The receptors originated from a woman aged 18-29 years in good health and CMV-seropositive.

This rearrangement joins TRBV6-5 to TRBJ2-5; tentative D call: TRBD2 (8 bases). The closer fit of TRBJ2-7 to the DNA end suggests the J call may be wrong. The CDR3 loop spans 15 amino acids. CDR1 is MNHEY and CDR2 is SVGAGI in the germline V gene. The CDR3 loop reads CASSYSQGGTSEQYF. As DNA, the CDR3 is TGTGCCAGCAGTTACTCCCAGGGGGGGACTAGCGAGCAGTACTTC.

V and J are TRBV5-6 and TRBJ1-2; D may be TRBD1 (6 bases). V was pared by 5 bases and J by 2 bases, with 13 bases between. The germline V gene has CDR1 SGHDT and CDR2 YYEEEE. The CDR3 runs to 14 residues. In DNA, the CDR3 is TGTGCCAGCAGGGGTACCGGGACAAACTATGGCTACACCTTC. Its protein product is CASRGTGTNYGYTF.

The chain is built from TRBV2 and TRBJ1-1; D is possibly TRBD1 (5 bases). The CDR3 totals 14 residues. Germline values: CDR1 SNHLY, CDR2 FYNNEI. The V and J ends lost 7 bases and 3 bases respectively, with 15 bases between them. The CDR3 sequence: CASIFGGGDTEAFF. DNA for the CDR3: TGTGCCAGCATCTTTGGGGGAGGGGACACTGAAGCTTTCTTT.

The chain has TRBV7-9 and TRBJ2-1, with D perhaps TRBD1 (6 bases). CDR1 SEHNR and CDR2 FQNEAQ come from the germline V gene (reference sequence). This CDR3 contains 15 residues. V lost 6 bases, J lost 7 bases, and 19 bases lay in between. This CDR3 reads CASSSRRTEVNEQFF. The CDR3 bases are TGTGCCAGCAGTTCAAGGAGGACAGAGGTGAATGAGCAGTTCTTC. Together with reference TRBV7-9 and TRBJ2-1, the CDR3 gives the full variable domain: DTGVSQNPRHKITKRGQNVTFRCDPISEHNRLYWYRQTLGQGPEFLTYFQNEAQLEKSRLLSDRFSAERPKGSFSTLEIQRTEQGDSAMYLCASSSRRTEVNEQFFGPGTRLTVL.

The V gene is TRBV9, the J gene TRBJ2-3; TRBD2 matches 13 bases. Looked up from germline, CDR1 is SGDLS and CDR2 is YYNGEE. V lost 3 bases, J lost 0 bases, and 4 bases stayed unmatched. The CDR3 is 17 amino acids. DNA for the CDR3: TGTGCCAGCAGCGCAAGACTAGCGGGGGGTAGCACAGATACGCAGTATTTT. Translated, it gives CASSARLAGGSTDTQYF.

The chain recombines TRBV5-1 with TRBJ2-3; 9 positions agree with TRBD2. V shed 0 bases, J shed 1 base, and the junction held 3 bases outside the gene matches. The CDR3 runs 16 residues. In germline, CDR1 is SGHRS, CDR2 YFSETQ. DNA for the CDR3: TGCGCCAGCAGCTTGGTAGAGCGGGAGGGCACAGATACGCAGTATTTT. Residues: CASSLVEREGTDTQYF. Variable domain in full (rest from reference TRBV5-1 and TRBJ2-3): KAGVTQTPRYLIKTRGQQVTLSCSPISGHRSVSWYQQTPGQGLQFLFEYFSETQRNKGNFPGRFSGRQFSNSRSEMNVSTLELGDSALYLCASSLVEREGTDTQYFGPGTRLTVL.

V and J are TRBV2 and TRBJ2-6, with unresolved D. Trimming removed 8 bases at V and 0 bases at J, with 11 bases between. From germline, CDR1 is SNHLY and CDR2 FYNNEI. The CDR3 has 15 residues. The CDR3: CASLTPYSGANVLTF. The CDR3 DNA follows: TGTGCCAGCCTGACACCTTACTCTGGGGCCAACGTCCTGACTTTC.

The V and J genes are TRBV6-1 and TRBJ1-2; D is unresolved. The CDR3 totals 16 residues. V was trimmed by 3 bases and J by 1 base, leaving 15 bases between them. Germline loops: CDR1 MNHNS, CDR2 SASEGT. The DNA of the CDR3 is TGTGCCAGCAGTGACTTAACGTCCGCAGATAACTATGGCTACACCTTC. The encoded protein is CASSDLTSADNYGYTF.

The chain combines TRBV6-1 with TRBJ2-3; 15 nucleotides line up with TRBD2. The CDR3 extends over 16 amino acids. Germline V lookup: CDR1 MNHNS, CDR2 SASEGT. Unmatched junction bases numbered 5, after V lost 4 bases and J lost 6 bases. The CDR3 bases are TGTGCCAGCAGTGCCGGACTAGCGGGGGGGGCCGATACGCAGTATTTT. Amino acids: CASSAGLAGGADTQYF.

The chain recombines TRBV6-1 with TRBJ2-5; D is possibly TRBD2 (5 bases). Germline lookup yields CDR1 MNHNS and CDR2 SASEGT. V lost 7 bases and J lost 1, with 10 bases in between. The CDR3 covers 13 residues. CDR3 region: CASITGSQETQYF. The DNA of the CDR3 is TGTGCCAGCATCACGGGGAGCCAAGAGACCCAGTACTTC.

The rearrangement links TRBV29-1 to TRBJ2-5, with D possibly matching TRBD2 (7 bases). The germline CDR1 and CDR2 sequences are SQVTM and ANQGSEA. CDR3 length: 14 residues. The germline V and J ends were trimmed by 1 base and 4 bases, with 13 bases remaining between them. The CDR3 region has the DNA TGCAGCGTTGAAGGGGGGGGGCGAACAGAGACCCAGTACTTC. As protein: CSVEGGGRTETQYF.

The V and J genes are TRBV2 and TRBJ2-6; tentatively, D is TRBD1 (6 bases). CDR1 is SNHLY, CDR2 FYNNEI, per germline. V shed 5 bases and J shed 1 base, with 6 bases lying between them. The CDR3 sequence is 14 residues long. The CDR3 loop is CASSTGSGANVLTF. The CDR3 region has the DNA TGTGCCAGCAGTACAGGGTCTGGGGCCAACGTCCTGACTTTC.

The chain carries TRBV13 and TRBJ1-6, with TRBD1 as a possible D gene (5 bases). The CDR3 totals 20 residues. The germline V gene has CDR1 PRHDT and CDR2 FYEKMQ (reference sequence). Trimming took off 5 bases at V and 0 bases at J, with 23 bases between the two ends. The CDR3: CASSASLEGRRSSYNSPLHF. In nucleotides, the CDR3 is TGTGCCAGCAGCGCATCGTTGGAGGGGCGAAGGAGCTCCTATAATTCACCCCTCCACTTT.

V is TRBV6-4 and J is TRBJ1-5, with TRBD1 identical over 11 bases. Germline V gene sequence: CDR1 MRHNA, CDR2 SNTAGT. V lost 6 bases to trimming and J lost 6 bases; unmatched junction nucleotides: 7. The CDR3 is 15 amino acids. Here the CDR3 DNA reads TGTGCCAGCAGCCGGGGGACAGGGGGACGTCAGCCCCAGCATTTT. Amino acid sequence: CASSRGTGGRQPQHF.